Detailed here is one TCR beta chain. Antigen: not known. immunoSEQ v3.0 was run at survey level. Only in-frame clones appear in the TCRdb table, and some are missing; sequencing was by immunoSEQ multiplex PCR. Of about 28,000 clones in the sample, over 75% were seen once. These data originate in a study of long-term antiretroviral therapy in people with HIV. Germline V gene sequence: CDR1 LNHNV, CDR2 YYDKDF (reference sequence). The CDR3 sequence is 12 residues long. V was cut by 1 base and J by 4 bases, with 4 bases left in between. Study outcomes and limitations: Clonotypes expanded prior to ART showed repertoire dominance at all sampled time points.

This receptor was taken from a woman aged 18-30 years with HIV. The chain recombines TRBV15 with TRBJ1-1; no clear D gene. This specimen was unsorted PBMCs, taken 0.5 years after starting antiretroviral therapy. CDR3 region: CATSRVGTEAFF. The CDR3 DNA follows: TGTGCCACCAGCAGAGTAGGCACTGAAGCTTTCTTT.